Below are 8 T cell receptor beta chains sequenced from a single sample in a study of cytomegalovirus exposure and HLA in healthy donors. Vbeta (60) and Jbeta (13) primers were used in the PCR. Sequenced by immunoSEQ multiplex PCR; TCRdb stores in-frame clones only, minus some. The sample carries approximately 160,000 clones, approximately 82% recorded once. The sequenced sample was PBMCs. The receptors were sampled from a male donor in good health and CMV-seronegative.

The count of this clone is one. The chain links TRBV6-4 to TRBJ2-1; 10 nucleotides line up with TRBD2. This CDR3 contains 14 residues. V shed 2 bases, J shed 6 bases, and the junction held 1 base outside the gene matches. Germline-derived CDR1 and CDR2 are MRHNA and SNTAGT. The CDR3 loop reads CASSDLAGVNEQFF. The CDR3 region has the DNA TGTGCCAGCAGTGACCTAGCGGGGGTCAATGAGCAGTTCTTC.

The J gene is TRBJ1-2, the V gene TRBV5-1; TRBD1 agrees at 7 bases. The CDR3 is 14 amino acids. After removal of 3 bases from V and 3 bases from J, the junction contained 5 bases not matched to a gene. The germline V gene has CDR1 SGHRS and CDR2 YFSETQ. CDR3 DNA: TGCGCCAGCAGCTCCCCCGGGACAGACTATGGCTACACCTTC. Its protein product is CASSSPGTDYGYTF.

V gene TRBV5-4 combines with J gene TRBJ2-7; 8 bases match TRBD1. CDR1 is SGHNT, CDR2 YYREEE, per germline (reference sequence). The CDR3 extends over 15 amino acids. V gave up 2 bases and J gave up 3 bases; unmatched junction bases: 7. The CDR3 bases are TGTGCCAGCAGCTTCCGGACAGGGAGGAGCTACGAGCAGTACTTC. It yields the protein CASSFRTGRSYEQYF.

The chain has TRBV7-9 and TRBJ1-2, with a tentative D call TRBD1 (6 bases). Trimming shortened V by 0 bases and J by 4 bases, and 15 bases separated the two germline ends. The V gene's germline CDR1 is SEHNR and CDR2 FQNEAQ (reference sequence). This CDR3 contains 16 residues. Here the CDR3 DNA reads TGTGCCAGCAGCTTAGCGGGGGCAGACTCTCGCTATGGCTACACCTTC. Protein product: CASSLAGADSRYGYTF. The complete variable domain, with remaining parts taken from reference TRBV7-9 and TRBJ1-2, reads DTGVSQNPRHKITKRGQNVTFRCDPISEHNRLYWYRQTLGQGPEFLTYFQNEAQLEKSRLLSDRFSAERPKGSFSTLEIQRTEQGDSAMYLCASSLAGADSRYGYTFGSGTRLTVV.

The gene calls are TRBV28 and TRBJ1-2; 7 positions match TRBD1. CDR1 MDHEN and CDR2 SYDVKM come from the germline V gene. This CDR3 is 12 amino acids long. The CDR3 reads CATRGQLYGYTF. In DNA form, the CDR3 reads TGTGCAACCCGGGGACAGTTATATGGCTACACCTTC.

J is TRBJ2-3 and V is TRBV6-5, with 7 nucleotides matching TRBD2. Germline lookup yields CDR1 MNHEY and CDR2 SVGAGI. The CDR3 loop spans 15 amino acids. The V gene end was trimmed by 6 bases and the J gene end by 0 bases; junction bases not matched to a gene: 6. CDR3 loop: CASRMGRGSTDTQYF. DNA for the CDR3: TGTGCCAGCAGGATGGGGAGGGGAAGCACAGATACGCAGTATTTT.

This clone turned up a few times. The genes are TRBV5-1 and TRBJ2-4; 7 bases align to TRBD1. The CDR3 is 14 amino acids. J lost 5 bases, V lost 5 bases, and 7 bases had no gene match. The V gene's germline CDR1 is SGHRS and CDR2 YFSETQ. The CDR3 loop is CASSRRTGENIQYF. CDR3 nucleotide sequence: TGCGCCAGCAGTCGACGGACAGGTGAAAACATTCAGTACTTC.

The chain employs TRBV6-6 and TRBJ2-7, with a possible D match to TRBD1 (6 bases). CDR3 length: 14 amino acids. Germline V gives CDR1 MNHNY, CDR2 SVGAGI (reference sequence). Trimming stripped 6 bases from V and 3 bases from J, with 15 bases between. The chain's CDR3 is CASSIQGVRYEQYF. The CDR3 nucleotides are TGTGCCAGCAGCATACAGGGAGTTCGCTACGAGCAGTACTTC.